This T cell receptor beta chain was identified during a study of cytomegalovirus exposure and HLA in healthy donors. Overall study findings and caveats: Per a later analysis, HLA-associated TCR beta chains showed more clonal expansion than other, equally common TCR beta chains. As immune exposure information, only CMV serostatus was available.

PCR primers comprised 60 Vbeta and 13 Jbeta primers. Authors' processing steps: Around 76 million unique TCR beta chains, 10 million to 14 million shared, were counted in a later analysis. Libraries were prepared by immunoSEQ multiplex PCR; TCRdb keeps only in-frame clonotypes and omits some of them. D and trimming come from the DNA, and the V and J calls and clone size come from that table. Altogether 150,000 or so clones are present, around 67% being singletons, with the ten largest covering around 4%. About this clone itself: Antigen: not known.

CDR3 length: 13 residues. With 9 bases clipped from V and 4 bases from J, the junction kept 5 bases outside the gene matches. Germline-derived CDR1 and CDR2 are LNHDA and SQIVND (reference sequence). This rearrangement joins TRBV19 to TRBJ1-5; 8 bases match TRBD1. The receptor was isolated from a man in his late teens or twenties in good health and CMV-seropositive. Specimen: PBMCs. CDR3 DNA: TGTGCCAGCCGGGGACAGGAGAATCAGCCCCAGCATTTT. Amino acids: CASRGQENQPQHF.